This entry concerns a single T cell receptor beta chain. It was considered stable Graves' hyperthyroidism when ophthalmopathy did not progress within 18 months. This sample was included in a study of T cells in Graves' hyperthyroidism and ophthalmopathy. The ends were cut back, 6 bases at V and 2 bases at J, with 13 bases in the middle. The CDR3 has 15 amino acids. Germline assignment: CDR1 SGHAT and CDR2 FQNNGV. Regions amplified from RNA transcripts were the TCR beta CDR3 regions. The TCR CDR3 first-round RT-PCR relied on the HTBI primer set. MiXCR, applied by TCRdb to the multiplex PCR reads, yields one record per CDR3 protein. The data show around 760,000 distinct CDR3 sequences, with 35% seen just once and about a third held by the top ten.

This TCR was sampled from a woman aged 40 to 50 with Graves' hyperthyroidism. The rearrangement joins TRBV11-2 to TRBJ1-4; D ambiguous. The source material was blood. The CDR3 is CASRESRATNEKLFF. Written as DNA, the CDR3 is TGTGCCAGCAGAGAGTCCCGGGCTACTAATGAAAAACTGTTTTTT.